The 27 T cell receptor beta chains below all came from one sample that was sequenced in a study of T cells in Graves' hyperthyroidism and ophthalmopathy. Template material for amplifying TCR beta CDR3 regions consisted of RNA transcripts. The HTBI primer set drove a first-round RT-PCR of the TCR CDR3. TCRdb reprocessed the multiplex PCR reads with MiXCR, giving one entry per CDR3 protein. Of about 290,000 distinct CDR3 sequences in the sample, roughly an eighth were seen once. The sample taken for sequencing was blood. These receptors were taken from a woman between 40 and 50 years old with Graves' hyperthyroidism.

Many counts were recorded for this clonotype. The rearrangement links TRBV6-5 to TRBJ2-2; the match to TRBD1 covers 8 bases. Germline CDR1 is MNHEY and CDR2 is SVGAGI. The CDR3 has 17 residues. V was clipped by 0 bases and J by 7 bases; unmatched bases: 10. The CDR3 spells CASSYSWQGARGGELFF. In nucleotides, the CDR3 is TGTGCCAGCAGTTACTCGTGGCAGGGGGCCCGGGGCGGGGAGCTGTTTTTT.

This clonotype came up many times. The V and J genes are TRBV7-9 and TRBJ2-5, with unresolved D. The CDR3 has 13 amino acids. The germline V and J ends were trimmed by 5 bases and 3 bases, with 10 bases remaining between them. Germline V lookup: CDR1 SEHNR, CDR2 FQNEAQ (reference sequence). The CDR3 nucleotides are TGTGCCAGCAGCCCAGAGGTGGAAGAGACCCAGTACTTC. This gives the protein CASSPEVEETQYF.

There are many counts of this clonotype. V is TRBV28 and J is TRBJ1-3; the D gene is possibly TRBD1 (5 bases). The CDR3 spans 15 residues. Per germline, CDR1 MDHEN and CDR2 SYDVKM. Trimming cost V 2 bases and J 4 bases, with 12 bases left between them. CDR3 loop: CASSLGGARGNTIYF. In nucleotides, the CDR3 is TGTGCCAGCAGTTTAGGAGGGGCAAGGGGAAACACCATATATTTT.

This clonotype was seen at least ten times. The chain is built from TRBV5-8 and TRBJ1-1, with 7 bases identical to TRBD1. This CDR3 region has 14 residues. Losses at the gene ends were 9 bases for V and 1 base for J; bases not matched to a gene: 9. Per germline, CDR1 SGHTS and CDR2 YDEGEE. Here the CDR3 DNA reads TGTGCCATGAGGGGGCAGGTTTCGAACACTGAAGCTTTCTTT. Its protein product is CAMRGQVSNTEAFF.

The chain combines TRBV6-1 with TRBJ1-3; D uncertain. This CDR3 is 13 amino acids long. Trimming took 8 bases from V and 4 from J, leaving 12 bases between them. Germline V gene sequence: CDR1 MNHNS, CDR2 SASEGT. CDR3 nucleotide sequence: TGTGCCAGCTCCCGGGAATCCGGAAACACCATATATTTT. It is translated as CASSRESGNTIYF.

This clonotype was seen at least ten times. The V gene is TRBV7-2, the J gene TRBJ1-4; no firm D call. Looked up from germline, CDR1 is SGHTA and CDR2 is FQGNSA. With 2 bases removed from V and 0 bases from J, the gap between germline ends came to 7 bases. The CDR3 is 15 amino acids. The chain's CDR3 is CASSLQPATNEKLFF. The DNA for the CDR3 is TGTGCCAGCAGCTTACAGCCAGCAACTAATGAAAAACTGTTTTTT. Combining the CDR3 with reference TRBV7-2 and TRBJ1-4 gives the whole variable domain GAGVSQSPSNKVTEKGKDVELRCDPISGHTALYWYRQSLGQGLEFLIYFQGNSAPDKSGLPSDRFSAERTGGSVSTLTIQRTQQEDSAVYLCASSLQPATNEKLFFGSGTQLSVL.

This clonotype has at least ten counts. The chain combines TRBV20-1 with TRBJ2-3; 7 bases are shared with TRBD2. The CDR3 sequence is 14 residues long. Losses at the gene ends were 2 bases for V and 2 bases for J; bases not matched to a gene: 4. Per the germline V gene, CDR1 is DFQATT and CDR2 is SNEGSKA (reference sequence). CDR3 in DNA: TGCAGTGCTAGAAAAGCGGGAAACACAGATACGCAGTATTTT. It codes for CSARKAGNTDTQYF.

The rearrangement uses TRBV29-1 and TRBJ2-1, with 11 positions matching TRBD2. With 1 base clipped from V and 10 bases from J, the junction kept 15 bases outside the gene matches. CDR1 and CDR2 (germline): SQVTM, ANQGSEA. This CDR3 contains 17 residues. The CDR3 nucleotides read TGCAGCGTTGAAGTCCACAGGGTAGCGGGAGGGGATCGGGAGCAGTTCTTC. This codes for CSVEVHRVAGGDREQFF.

The table lists this clonotype with a few counts. The chain carries TRBV28 and TRBJ2-3; 8 bases match TRBD2. The trim removed 2 bases at V and 4 bases at J, leaving 2 bases unmatched. The CDR3 runs 14 residues. CDR1 and CDR2 (germline): MDHEN, SYDVKM. CDR3 DNA: TGTGCCAGCAGTTTAAAGGGACTAGCAGATACGCAGTATTTT. This encodes CASSLKGLADTQYF.

This clonotype was seen many times. The V gene is TRBV24-1, the J gene TRBJ2-2; 11 nucleotides align to TRBD2. Germline V lookup: CDR1 KGHDR, CDR2 SFDVKD. The CDR3 is 14 residues long. The J segment lost 7 bases and the V segment lost 10 bases, leaving 7 bases of the junction unmatched. The CDR3 DNA is TGTGCCACGACTAGCGGGACGGGTGGCGGGGAGCTGTTTTTT. This translates into CATTSGTGGGELFF.

V and J are TRBV18 and TRBJ2-7; D is possibly TRBD1 (6 bases). Germline lookup yields CDR1 KGHSH and CDR2 LQKENI. This CDR3 comprises 15 residues. Deletions cut 4 bases from V and 0 bases from J, with 13 bases between. The CDR3 reads CASSLNTGYSYEQYF. The CDR3 DNA sequence: TGTGCCAGCTCACTAAATACAGGGTACTCCTACGAGCAGTACTTC.

The rearrangement links TRBV27 to TRBJ2-7; 13 positions match TRBD2. This CDR3 is built from 13 residues. After removal of 10 bases from V and 4 bases from J, the junction contained 4 bases not matched to a gene. Germline values: CDR1 MNHEY, CDR2 SMNVEV (reference sequence). This chain's CDR3 is CATRLAGGYEQYF. The CDR3, as DNA: TGTGCCACGCGACTAGCGGGAGGTTACGAGCAGTACTTC.

This clonotype has ten or more counts. V is TRBV24-1 and J is TRBJ2-1; no definite D call. Looked up from germline, CDR1 is KGHDR and CDR2 is SFDVKD. Trimming took 1 base from V and 10 from J, leaving 16 bases between them. The CDR3 consists of 15 residues. The CDR3 nucleotides are TGTGCCACCAGTGATTTATCCCCCCATCGTGGCGAGCAGTTCTTC. Translation: CATSDLSPHRGEQFF.

The DNA for the CDR3 is TGTGCCAGCAGCTGGGACAGGGTAAATCAGCCCCAGCATTTT. This gives the protein CASSWDRVNQPQHF. The chain recombines TRBV2 with TRBJ1-5; 9 positions agree with TRBD1. The V and J ends lost 6 bases and 4 bases, in that order; junction bases with no gene match: 4. Germline assignment: CDR1 SNHLY and CDR2 FYNNEI. The CDR3 runs 14 residues.

Many counts were recorded for this clonotype. Here the CDR3 reads CASSHPRDRGTDTQYF. CDR3 coding DNA: TGTGCCAGCAGCCACCCCCGGGACAGGGGCACAGATACGCAGTATTTT. The chain is built from TRBV11-2 and TRBJ2-3; TRBD1 agrees at 9 bases. V gave up 5 bases and J gave up 1 base; unmatched junction bases: 7. This CDR3 has 16 amino acids. Germline V lookup: CDR1 SGHAT, CDR2 FQNNGV.

This clonotype was detected ten times or more. The chain has TRBV27 and TRBJ1-4; TRBD1 aligns across 8 bases. The CDR3 sequence is 14 residues long. The V gene end was trimmed by 4 bases and the J gene end by 7 bases; junction bases not matched to a gene: 5. Germline CDR1 MNHEY, CDR2 SMNVEV (reference sequence). CDR3 DNA sequence: TGTGCCAGCAGTTCGGACAGGGTGGGTGAAAAACTGTTTTTT. Amino acid sequence: CASSSDRVGEKLFF.

The sample holds many counts of this clonotype. The J gene is TRBJ2-7, the V gene TRBV6-1; TRBD2 matches at 11 bases. There are 16 residues in the CDR3. The germline V gene encodes CDR1 MNHNS and CDR2 SASEGT. Trimming at V came to 2 bases and at J to 4 bases, leaving 7 bases not matched to a gene. The chain's CDR3 is CASSEYTSGSGYEQYF. In DNA, the CDR3 is TGTGCCAGCAGTGAATATACTAGCGGGAGCGGATACGAGCAGTACTTC.

This clonotype has a count of ten or more. The V call is TRBV10-2, the J call TRBJ1-4; no firm D call. The CDR3 totals 14 residues. Trimming cost V 2 bases and J 7 bases, with 11 bases left between them. Germline loops: CDR1 WSHSY, CDR2 SAAADI. Here the CDR3 reads CASSEIGRFEKLFF. CDR3 DNA sequence: TGCGCCAGCAGTGAGATCGGGAGATTTGAAAAACTGTTTTTT.

This clonotype was observed a few times. The CDR3 sequence is CSARGTGAETQYF. The CDR3 DNA is TGCAGTGCTAGAGGGACAGGGGCCGAGACCCAGTACTTC. The chain combines TRBV20-1 with TRBJ2-5, with 9 bases lining up with TRBD1. Germline CDR1 DFQATT, CDR2 SNEGSKA (reference sequence). CDR3 length: 13 residues. V lost 1 base, J lost 5 bases, and 2 bases stayed unmatched.

This clonotype was observed many times. The CDR3 here is CATRARPHTEAFF. The CDR3 DNA reads TGTGCCACCAGGGCCCGACCTCATACTGAAGCTTTCTTT. V is TRBV24-1 and J is TRBJ1-1; D not resolved. Trimming stripped 7 bases from V and 5 bases from J, with 13 bases between. CDR1 and CDR2 (germline): KGHDR, SFDVKD. This CDR3 is built from 13 residues.

At least ten counts were recorded for this clonotype. The genes are TRBV20-1 and TRBJ1-1; tentatively, D is TRBD1 (6 bases). V was cut by 6 bases and J by 1 base, with 6 bases left in between. Looked up from germline, CDR1 is DFQATT and CDR2 is SNEGSKA (reference sequence). The CDR3 spans 11 residues. CDR3 sequence (DNA): TGCAGTGCGGACAGGAACACTGAAGCTTTCTTT. Translated: CSADRNTEAFF.

This clonotype was found many times. This chain connects TRBV10-3 to TRBJ2-1; TRBD2 matches 13 bases. In germline, CDR1 is ENHRY, CDR2 SYGVKD. Unmatched junction bases numbered 13, after V lost 5 bases and J lost 6 bases. This CDR3 has 18 amino acids. CDR3 nucleotide sequence: TGTGCCATCAGTTCCCCCCGGACTAGCGGGAGTAATGGCAATGAGCAGTTCTTC. It specifies CAISSPRTSGSNGNEQFF.

This clonotype was recorded many times. V and J are TRBV20-1 and TRBJ1-1, with D tentatively TRBD1 (6 bases). This CDR3 is 14 amino acids long. Trimming removed 6 bases at V and 4 bases at J, with 18 bases between. Germline V CDR1 and CDR2: DFQATT, SNEGSKA (reference sequence). The CDR3 is CSAKSGAGPTEAFF. DNA for the CDR3: TGCAGTGCCAAGTCAGGGGCAGGGCCCACTGAAGCTTTCTTT.

This clonotype was recorded at least ten times. V is TRBV6-1 and J is TRBJ1-1, with D maybe TRBD1 (5 bases). The CDR3 contains 12 residues. The germline V and J ends were trimmed by 10 bases and 6 bases, with 15 bases remaining between them. Looked up from germline, CDR1 is MNHNS and CDR2 is SASEGT. The CDR3 region has the DNA TGTGCCACCCGGGGGGGAACCGCTGAAGCTTTCTTT. Residues: CATRGGTAEAFF.

This clonotype was seen many times. The gene calls are TRBV7-2 and TRBJ2-3; weak D call: TRBD2 (5 bases). CDR1 SGHTA and CDR2 FQGNSA come from the germline V gene. V was shortened by 1 base and J by 3 bases, with 14 bases between the two germline ends. The CDR3 contains 16 residues. The CDR3 loop reads CASSLGWRADTDTQYF. The CDR3 DNA is TGTGCCAGCAGCTTAGGGTGGCGGGCGGATACAGATACGCAGTATTTT.

This clonotype was detected ten times or more. The J gene is TRBJ1-2, the V gene TRBV6-2 or TRBV6-3; D unresolved. The CDR3 runs 14 residues. CDR1 is MNHEY and CDR2 is SVGEGT in the germline V gene. V lost 5 bases, J lost 4 bases, and 14 bases lay in between. The CDR3 nucleotides are TGTGCCAGCAGTACTAGGGATAAACCCTATGGCTACACCTTC. It encodes CASSTRDKPYGYTF.

At least ten counts were recorded for this clonotype. The chain carries TRBV20-1 and TRBJ2-7; TRBD1 is a possible D gene (5 bases). This CDR3 region has 16 residues. Germline V lookup: CDR1 DFQATT, CDR2 SNEGSKA (reference sequence). The germline V and J ends were trimmed by 2 bases and 5 bases, with 22 bases remaining between them. The CDR3 is CSARRPRVPGLDEQYF. DNA of the CDR3: TGCAGTGCTAGACGTCCCAGGGTTCCCGGCTTGGACGAGCAGTACTTC.